One sample yielded the 4 T cell receptor beta chains listed below, sequenced in a study of cytomegalovirus exposure and HLA in healthy donors. The PCR had 60 Vbeta and 13 Jbeta primers. Libraries were prepared by immunoSEQ multiplex PCR; TCRdb keeps only in-frame clonotypes and omits some of them. Here the sample spans about 130,000 clones, around three quarters being singletons. Sequenced input: PBMCs. These receptors were collected from a man younger than 40 in good health and CMV-seropositive.

This chain joins TRBV9 and TRBJ2-5; D possibly corresponds to TRBD2 (6 bases). The CDR3 spans 14 residues. Germline-derived CDR1 and CDR2 are SGDLS and YYNGEE. Trimming left V 3 bases short and J 5 bases short, with 14 bases between. The CDR3 DNA is TGTGCCAGCAGCGGAGCGTGGGGGGAGGAGACCCAGTACTTC. Its protein is CASSGAWGEETQYF.

The V call is TRBV19, the J call TRBJ1-6, with 7 positions matching TRBD1. The trim removed 6 bases at V and 0 bases at J, leaving 2 bases unmatched. Germline V gene lookup returns CDR1 LNHDA and CDR2 SQIVND (reference sequence). The CDR3 sequence is 15 residues long. CDR3 coding DNA: TGTGCCAGTAGGGACAGGAGCTCCTATAATTCACCCCTCCACTTT. This sequence encodes CASRDRSSYNSPLHF.

V gene TRBV2 combines with J gene TRBJ2-3; maybe TRBD1 (6 bases). V was cut by 5 bases and J by 3 bases, with 9 bases left in between. The CDR3 runs to 13 residues. Germline-derived CDR1 and CDR2 are SNHLY and FYNNEI. The CDR3 region has the DNA TGTGCCAGCAGTTACCAGGGGACAGATACGCAGTATTTT. Translated, it gives CASSYQGTDTQYF.

The gene calls are TRBV7-8 and TRBJ2-7, with 7 bases that match TRBD1. This CDR3 region has 13 residues. J was trimmed by 3 bases and V by 5 bases; bases with no gene match: 4. Germline lookup yields CDR1 SGHVS and CDR2 FQNEAQ. The CDR3 loop reads CASSPGQVYEQYF. The DNA of the CDR3 is TGTGCCAGCAGCCCCGGACAGGTCTACGAGCAGTACTTC.